These 17 T cell receptor beta chains were all obtained from the same sample, sequenced in a study of T cell responses to AZD1222 COVID-19 vaccine. The protocol was immunoSEQ multiplex PCR, while the TCRdb copy is restricted to in-frame clones and leaves out a portion. The sample carries about 120,000 clones, 65% to 90% recorded once. The sample was peripheral blood, taken on day 0 of AZD1222 vaccination. The receptor set was obtained from an adult in good health.

The V and J genes are TRBV4-3 and TRBJ2-5; 8 positions match TRBD1. Germline CDR1 is LGHNA and CDR2 is YSLEER. This CDR3 region has 15 residues. J lost 4 bases, V lost 3 bases, and 7 bases had no gene match. DNA of the CDR3: TGCGCCAGCAGCCAGGAACCGGGACAGGTAGAGACCCAGTACTTC. It translates to CASSQEPGQVETQYF.

The chain has TRBV7-8 and TRBJ2-5; no firm D call. The CDR3 has 14 residues. V was clipped by 1 base and J by 0 bases, with 6 bases between them. Germline CDR1 is SGHVS and CDR2 is FQNEAQ. The CDR3 DNA is TGTGCCAGCAGCTTAGTACAGTACCAAGAGACCCAGTACTTC. Protein product: CASSLVQYQETQYF.

The chain recombines TRBV6-2 or TRBV6-3 with TRBJ1-2; TRBD1 matches at 7 bases. Germline CDR1 MNHEY, CDR2 SVGEGT. This CDR3 is built from 15 residues. Germline trimming cut 2 bases from V and 4 bases from J; bases unmatched to any gene: 7. CDR3 loop: CASSYGATGAYGYTF. The CDR3 bases are TGTGCCAGCAGTTACGGGGCCACAGGGGCCTATGGCTACACCTTC.

The sample holds a few counts of this clone. The J gene is TRBJ1-3, the V gene TRBV4-3; no clear D. Germline V CDR1 and CDR2: LGHNA, YSLEER. Trimming removed 0 bases at V and 1 base at J, with 7 bases between. The CDR3 spans 15 residues. CDR3 residues: CASSQDPGSGNTIYF. Written as DNA, the CDR3 is TGCGCCAGCAGCCAAGATCCGGGTTCTGGAAACACCATATATTTT.

The chain carries TRBV5-6 and TRBJ1-6, with D hard to call. This CDR3 comprises 15 residues. CDR1 and CDR2 from the germline V gene are SGHDT and YYEEEE. Trimming took off 6 bases at V and 0 bases at J, with 10 bases between the two ends. This CDR3 is CASTLGSSYNSPLHF. CDR3 nucleotides: TGTGCCAGCACCCTAGGGAGCTCCTATAATTCACCCCTCCACTTT.

The chain employs TRBV28 and TRBJ1-4; D is unclear. V shed 3 bases and J shed 8 bases, with 13 bases lying between them. Germline loops: CDR1 MDHEN, CDR2 SYDVKM. This CDR3 contains 14 residues. The CDR3 loop reads CASSFMDFSEKLFF. The CDR3 region has the DNA TGTGCCAGCAGTTTTATGGACTTTAGCGAAAAACTGTTTTTT.

The chain joins TRBV27 to TRBJ1-1; a weak D match, TRBD1 (6 bases). The CDR3 runs 16 residues. Germline CDR1 and CDR2: MNHEY and SMNVEV (reference sequence). V was cut by 3 bases and J by 1 base, with 15 bases left in between. The CDR3 nucleotides are TGTGCCAGCAGTTTGGGGAGGGGGGTTGGGAACACTGAAGCTTTCTTT. Its translation is CASSLGRGVGNTEAFF.

The table lists this clone with a few counts. The chain joins TRBV7-8 to TRBJ1-1, with a tentative D call TRBD1 (6 bases). This CDR3 contains 14 residues. Germline CDR1 is SGHVS and CDR2 is FQNEAQ. V was shortened by 5 bases and J by 4 bases, with 14 bases between the two germline ends. CDR3 sequence reads: CASSIQGWATEAFF. The CDR3 coding sequence is TGTGCCAGCAGCATACAGGGATGGGCCACTGAAGCTTTCTTT.

The CDR3 reads CASSLSGATYNEQFF. The CDR3 DNA reads as TGTGCCAGCAGCTTGAGCGGGGCAACTTACAATGAGCAGTTCTTC. This chain joins TRBV11-2 and TRBJ2-1; TRBD2 matches at 7 bases. V was pared by 3 bases and J by 4 bases, with 6 bases of the junction left unmatched. The V gene's germline CDR1 is SGHAT and CDR2 FQNNGV. The CDR3 covers 15 residues.

CDR3 sequence (DNA): TGTGCCAGCAGCTTGGACGGGAGAATCTATGGCTACACCTTC. Protein: CASSLDGRIYGYTF. This chain links TRBV5-5 with TRBJ1-2; the D is unclear. Looked up from germline, CDR1 is SGHKS and CDR2 is YYEKEE (reference sequence). V was pared by 0 bases and J by 4 bases, with 10 bases between. The CDR3 extends over 14 amino acids.

The chain couples TRBV28 to TRBJ2-7; no clear D gene. This CDR3 spans 11 amino acids. CDR1 and CDR2 (germline): MDHEN, SYDVKM. V lost 3 bases, J lost 7 bases, and 7 bases lay in between. In DNA, the CDR3 is TGTGCCAGCAGTTTTTTCAGGGAGCAGTACTTC. Translating it yields CASSFFREQYF.

The chain uses TRBV5-4 and TRBJ2-2; D is unresolved. This CDR3 spans 13 amino acids. The V end lost 4 bases, the J end lost 1 base, and 5 bases lay between the germline ends. Germline values: CDR1 SGHNT, CDR2 YYREEE (reference sequence). The CDR3 sequence: CASSAQNTGELFF. The CDR3 DNA reads as TGTGCCAGCAGCGCACAGAACACCGGGGAGCTGTTTTTT.

The rearrangement links TRBV10-3 to TRBJ2-7, with D unresolved. V shed 2 bases and J shed 0 bases, with 5 bases lying between them. CDR3 length: 13 residues. Germline V gene lookup returns CDR1 ENHRY and CDR2 SYGVKD. CDR3 protein: CAISESASYEQYF. The CDR3 DNA sequence: TGTGCCATCAGTGAGAGCGCCTCCTACGAGCAGTACTTC.

CDR3 in amino acids: CASNLAGEDTQYF. CDR3 nucleotides: TGTGCCAGCAATTTGGCGGGGGAGGATACGCAGTATTTT. The J gene is TRBJ2-3, the V gene TRBV2; 7 bases map to TRBD2. Germline assignment: CDR1 SNHLY and CDR2 FYNNEI. Trimming took 7 bases from V and 6 from J; bases not matched to a gene: 7. This CDR3 has 13 amino acids.

The rearrangement joins TRBV4-2 to TRBJ2-5; D might be TRBD1 or TRBD2, each matching 5 bases. The CDR3 extends over 16 amino acids. V lost 4 bases and J lost 5, with 20 bases in between. CDR1 and CDR2 from the germline V gene are LGHNA and YNFKEQ. In DNA form, the CDR3 reads TGTGCCAGCAGCCCGTCCGGGACCCGGTTGGTTGAGACCCAGTACTTC. This codes for CASSPSGTRLVETQYF.

The gene calls are TRBV6-5 and TRBJ1-5; 7 bases are shared with TRBD1. CDR3 size: 14 residues. J gave up 7 bases and V 5 bases, and 8 bases lay outside the gene matches. CDR1 is MNHEY and CDR2 is SVGAGI in the germline V gene. The CDR3 DNA reads as TGTGCCAGCAGTATAGGGGGCGTAGGCCAGCCCCAGCATTTT. As protein: CASSIGGVGQPQHF.

The chain is built from TRBV29-1 and TRBJ1-2; 9 nucleotides match TRBD1. V trimming: 5 bases; J trimming: 2 bases; junction bases outside the gene matches: 9. Germline CDR1 SQVTM, CDR2 ANQGSEA. The CDR3 loop spans 15 amino acids. The CDR3 DNA reads TGCAGCGTTTCGGGACAGGGAGGAAGAAACTATGGCTACACCTTC. Protein sequence: CSVSGQGGRNYGYTF.